The rows below give T cell receptor beta chains drawn from one sample of a study of vaccination effects on CD4 cells after COVID-19. No cognate antigen is known for these TCRs. The method was immunoSEQ multiplex PCR; TCRdb's version includes in-frame clones alone and lacks a portion of them. The data show 35,000 to 50,000 clones, just over 75% seen once. Sequencing used CD4+ T cells from PBMCs cultured with SARS-CoV-2 spike peptides, obtained before COVID-19 vaccination. The receptor set was obtained from a human donor who received a COVID-19 vaccine. The CDR3 runs from the conserved cysteine through the conserved F or W. D genes are given only for firm matches. Size is stated for part of the rows, as once, few or many counts, or as a class when the clone is expanded.

CDR3aa: CASSLQGGNSYNEQFF; CDR3nt: TGTGCCAGCAGCCTCCAGGGGGGCAACTCCTACAATGAGCAGTTCTTC; v_gene: TRBV7-2; j_gene: TRBJ2-1; d_gene: NA; abundance: NA
CDR3aa: CASSQGYSRGWGEKLFF; CDR3nt: TGCGCCAGCAGCCAGGGATATTCCAGGGGTTGGGGGGAAAAACTGTTTTTT; v_gene: TRBV4-1; j_gene: TRBJ1-4; d_gene: NA; abundance: NA
CDR3aa: CASSLGRNTGELFF; CDR3nt: TGTGCCAGCAGCTTAGGCAGGAACACCGGGGAGCTGTTTTTT; v_gene: TRBV7-2; j_gene: TRBJ2-2; d_gene: NA; abundance: few
CDR3aa: CASSLGPYLSGANVLTF; CDR3nt: TGTGCCAGCAGCTTAGGACCATACCTCTCTGGGGCCAACGTCCTGACTTTC; v_gene: TRBV5-5; j_gene: TRBJ2-6; d_gene: NA; abundance: NA
CDR3aa: CASSQDRDTALYNSPLHF; CDR3nt: TGCGCCAGCAGCCAAGATCGTGACACCGCGCTTTATAATTCACCCCTCCACTTT; v_gene: TRBV4-1; j_gene: TRBJ1-6; d_gene: NA; abundance: NA
CDR3aa: CASSLREVGELFF; CDR3nt: TGCGCCAGCAGCTTGAGGGAAGTCGGGGAGCTGTTTTTT; v_gene: TRBV5-1; j_gene: TRBJ2-2; d_gene: NA; abundance: NA
CDR3aa: CAWKGGGSSGNTIYF; CDR3nt: TGTGCCTGGAAAGGGGGGGGAAGCTCTGGAAACACCATATATTTT; v_gene: TRBV30; j_gene: TRBJ1-3; d_gene: NA; abundance: NA
CDR3aa: CASSWTGQDNTEAFF; CDR3nt: TGTGCCAGCAGCTGGACTGGACAGGACAACACTGAAGCTTTCTTT; v_gene: TRBV7-2; j_gene: TRBJ1-1; d_gene: TRBD1; abundance: NA
CDR3aa: CASSQDGGYTEAFF; CDR3nt: TGCGCCAGCAGCCAAGACGGAGGTTACACTGAAGCTTTCTTT; v_gene: TRBV4-3; j_gene: TRBJ1-1; d_gene: NA; abundance: NA
CDR3aa: CASSYDGASSSPLHF; CDR3nt: TGTGCCAGCAGTTACGATGGAGCTAGTAGTTCACCCCTCCACTTT; v_gene: TRBV6-5; j_gene: TRBJ1-6; d_gene: NA; abundance: NA
CDR3aa: CASSSGGGQGEKLFF; CDR3nt: TGTGCCAGCAGCAGCGGGGGGGGGCAGGGTGAAAAACTGTTTTTT; v_gene: TRBV9; j_gene: TRBJ1-4; d_gene: NA; abundance: NA
CDR3aa: CASSSDGPFGYTF; CDR3nt: TGTGCCAGCAGCTCGGACGGCCCCTTTGGCTACACCTTC; v_gene: TRBV5-4; j_gene: TRBJ1-2; d_gene: NA; abundance: NA
CDR3aa: CAISEGAGGTDTQYF; CDR3nt: TGTGCCATCAGTGAGGGGGCGGGGGGCACAGATACGCAGTATTTT; v_gene: TRBV10-3; j_gene: TRBJ2-3; d_gene: TRBD2; abundance: NA
CDR3aa: CARSFPPGAYYNEQFF; CDR3nt: TGTGCCAGAAGCTTTCCTCCAGGGGCCTACTACAATGAGCAGTTCTTC; v_gene: TRBV5-3; j_gene: TRBJ2-1; d_gene: NA; abundance: NA
CDR3aa: CASSKQGGNNQPQHF; CDR3nt: TGTGCCAGTAGTAAACAGGGGGGAAACAATCAGCCCCAGCATTTT; v_gene: TRBV19; j_gene: TRBJ1-5; d_gene: TRBD1; abundance: few
CDR3aa: CATSDFARGTDTQYF; CDR3nt: TGTGCCACCAGTGATTTTGCCAGGGGCACAGATACGCAGTATTTT; v_gene: TRBV24-1; j_gene: TRBJ2-3; d_gene: NA; abundance: NA
CDR3aa: CAWSVTGTNEQFF; CDR3nt: TGTGCCTGGAGTGTCACAGGGACGAATGAGCAGTTCTTC; v_gene: TRBV30; j_gene: TRBJ2-1; d_gene: NA; abundance: NA
CDR3aa: CASRVAGGTTGELFF; CDR3nt: TGTGCCAGCAGGGTAGCGGGGGGGACCACCGGGGAGCTGTTTTTT; v_gene: TRBV2; j_gene: TRBJ2-2; d_gene: TRBD2; abundance: few
CDR3aa: CASIRGANGNQPQHF; CDR3nt: TGTGCCAGTATCCGGGGGGCCAATGGCAATCAGCCCCAGCATTTT; v_gene: TRBV19; j_gene: TRBJ1-5; d_gene: NA; abundance: few
CDR3aa: CASSSQKGNGANVLTF; CDR3nt: TGTGCCAGCAGCTCACAAAAGGGAAATGGGGCCAACGTCCTGACTTTC; v_gene: TRBV9; j_gene: TRBJ2-6; d_gene: NA; abundance: NA
CDR3aa: CSVDEGASTDTQYF; CDR3nt: TGCAGCGTTGACGAGGGGGCGAGCACAGATACGCAGTATTTT; v_gene: TRBV29-1; j_gene: TRBJ2-3; d_gene: TRBD1; abundance: NA
CDR3aa: CASAYGGPKGTQYF; CDR3nt: TGCGCCAGCGCCTATGGAGGCCCAAAGGGGACCCAGTACTTC; v_gene: TRBV5-1; j_gene: TRBJ2-5; d_gene: NA; abundance: NA
CDR3aa: CSAAAVSGNTIYF; CDR3nt: TGCAGCGCAGCGGCAGTCTCTGGAAACACCATATATTTT; v_gene: TRBV29-1; j_gene: TRBJ1-3; d_gene: NA; abundance: NA
CDR3aa: CSVEGSEGGGYTF; CDR3nt: TGCAGCGTTGAAGGTTCGGAGGGCGGTGGCTACACCTTC; v_gene: TRBV29-1; j_gene: TRBJ1-2; d_gene: NA; abundance: NA
CDR3aa: CATSDDRGNTEAFF; CDR3nt: TGTGCCACCAGTGATGATCGGGGGAACACTGAAGCTTTCTTT; v_gene: TRBV24-1; j_gene: TRBJ1-1; d_gene: NA; abundance: NA
CDR3aa: CASSVTGNQPQHF; CDR3nt: TGTGCCAGCAGCGTGACAGGGAATCAGCCCCAGCATTTT; v_gene: TRBV9; j_gene: TRBJ1-5; d_gene: TRBD1; abundance: NA
CDR3aa: CASSLSRGSNYGYTF; CDR3nt: TGTGCCAGCAGCTTAAGTAGGGGCAGTAACTATGGCTACACCTTC; v_gene: TRBV7-9; j_gene: TRBJ1-2; d_gene: NA; abundance: NA
CDR3aa: CASSLQGTGTEAFF; CDR3nt: TGTGCCAGCAGCTTACAGGGAACCGGCACTGAAGCTTTCTTT; v_gene: TRBV7-3; j_gene: TRBJ1-1; d_gene: NA; abundance: NA
CDR3aa: CASIRTDYNEQFF; CDR3nt: TGTGCCAGCATCAGGACAGACTACAATGAGCAGTTCTTC; v_gene: TRBV6-5; j_gene: TRBJ2-1; d_gene: NA; abundance: NA
CDR3aa: CASSLPTGGMGNEQFF; CDR3nt: TGTGCCAGCAGTTTACCGACAGGGGGAATGGGGAATGAGCAGTTCTTC; v_gene: TRBV28; j_gene: TRBJ2-1; d_gene: TRBD1; abundance: NA
CDR3aa: CASSIEGQGAGNEQFF; CDR3nt: TGTGCCAGTAGTATAGAAGGACAGGGGGCAGGCAATGAGCAGTTCTTC; v_gene: TRBV19; j_gene: TRBJ2-1; d_gene: TRBD1; abundance: NA